One sample yielded the 30 T cell receptor beta chains listed below, sequenced in a study of cytomegalovirus exposure and HLA in healthy donors. Clones were sequenced by immunoSEQ multiplex PCR, and TCRdb holds only the in-frame ones, with some missing. The sample carries around 150,000 clones, around 88% recorded once. Sequences were obtained from PBMCs. These receptors originate from a young woman in good health and CMV-seropositive.

This chain links TRBV15 with TRBJ1-1; D call uncertain. CDR1 and CDR2 from the germline V gene are LNHNV and YYDKDF (reference sequence). The V end lost 4 bases, the J end lost 3 bases, and 3 bases lay between the germline ends. There are 11 residues in the CDR3. CDR3 DNA sequence: TGTGCCACCAGCACGGACACTGAAGCTTTCTTT. Amino acids: CATSTDTEAFF.

V and J are TRBV18 and TRBJ1-5; D is possibly TRBD1 (5 bases). Germline V gene lookup returns CDR1 KGHSH and CDR2 LQKENI. The CDR3 covers 15 residues. The germline V and J ends were trimmed by 6 bases and 5 bases, with 17 bases remaining between them. CDR3 in DNA: TGTGCCAGCTCCCCGGGGTTCGGGGGGTATCAGCCCCAGCATTTT. Its protein is CASSPGFGGYQPQHF.

The chain recombines TRBV6-5 with TRBJ2-7, with TRBD2 identical over 11 bases. Germline CDR1 and CDR2: MNHEY and SVGAGI. With 6 bases clipped from V and 4 bases from J, the junction kept 5 bases outside the gene matches. This CDR3 spans 14 amino acids. The CDR3 is CASRLAGVDYEQYF. CDR3 bases: TGTGCCAGCAGACTAGCGGGGGTTGATTACGAGCAGTACTTC.

The J gene is TRBJ1-1, the V gene TRBV4-1; D might be TRBD1 (6 bases). V was cut by 5 bases and J by 1 base, with 11 bases left in between. The CDR3 is 14 amino acids. CDR1 is MGHRA, CDR2 YSYEKL, per germline. The CDR3 region has the DNA TGCGCCAGCAGCTCCAGGACAGAGAACACTGAAGCTTTCTTT. Its protein product is CASSSRTENTEAFF.

V is TRBV19 and J is TRBJ2-7, with 9 bases that match TRBD2. This CDR3 has 15 residues. Germline CDR1 is LNHDA and CDR2 is SQIVND (reference sequence). With 5 bases clipped from V and 5 bases from J, the junction kept 10 bases outside the gene matches. For the CDR3, the DNA is TGTGCCAGTAGTCCCCTGGGGACTAGCTTCGACGAGCAGTACTTC. This gives the protein CASSPLGTSFDEQYF.

V gene TRBV4-1 combines with J gene TRBJ2-3, with D hard to call. CDR3 length equals 17 residues. Per the germline V gene, CDR1 is MGHRA and CDR2 is YSYEKL. Trimming removed 0 bases at V and 4 bases at J, with 17 bases between. Here the CDR3 DNA reads TGCGCCAGCAGCCAAGATCCCTTTAGTACTGTTCCAGATACGCAGTATTTT. Its translation is CASSQDPFSTVPDTQYF.

This chain links TRBV19 with TRBJ2-1; maybe TRBD2 (5 bases). Trimming took off 10 bases at V and 4 bases at J, with 11 bases between the two ends. The CDR3 has 12 residues. Germline values: CDR1 LNHDA, CDR2 SQIVND (reference sequence). The CDR3 is CATVRGYNEQFF. In DNA form, the CDR3 reads TGTGCCACCGTCCGAGGGTACAATGAGCAGTTCTTC. Filled out from reference TRBV19 and TRBJ2-1, the complete variable domain reads DGGITQSPKYLFRKEGQNVTLSCEQNLNHDAMYWYRQDPGQGLRLIYYSQIVNDFQKGDIAEGYSVSREKKESFPLTVTSAQKNPTAFYLCATVRGYNEQFFGPGTRLTVL.

The chain joins TRBV7-9 to TRBJ2-5; 8 nucleotides align to TRBD2. V lost 2 bases to trimming and J lost 2 bases; unmatched junction nucleotides: 4. Germline values: CDR1 SEHNR, CDR2 FQNEAQ (reference sequence). The CDR3 spans 15 residues. CDR3 nucleotide sequence: TGTGCCAGCAGCTTAAAAACTAGCGGACAAGAGACCCAGTACTTC. Translation: CASSLKTSGQETQYF.

This chain uses TRBV6-5 with TRBJ1-1; D is ambiguous. Germline CDR1 reads MNHEY; CDR2 reads SVGAGI. This CDR3 has 15 residues. Deletions cut 0 bases from V and 0 bases from J, with 8 bases between. For the CDR3, the DNA is TGTGCCAGCAGTTACTCGGGGAGTATGAACACTGAAGCTTTCTTT. It specifies CASSYSGSMNTEAFF.

The chain has TRBV27 and TRBJ1-1; no clear D gene. CDR1 is MNHEY, CDR2 SMNVEV, per germline (reference sequence). The CDR3 is 15 amino acids. V lost 5 bases and J lost 0, with 13 bases in between. CDR3 sequence reads: CASSPSSVMNTEAFF. For the CDR3, the DNA is TGTGCCAGCAGTCCGTCGTCAGTTATGAACACTGAAGCTTTCTTT.

The rearrangement links TRBV29-1 to TRBJ2-1; D is perhaps TRBD2 (5 bases). V was trimmed by 6 bases and J by 6 bases, leaving 18 bases between them. Germline V gene sequence: CDR1 SQVTM, CDR2 ANQGSEA. This CDR3 has 14 amino acids. CDR3 region: CSVLEGPRGNEQFF. In DNA, the CDR3 is TGCAGCGTCCTCGAGGGCCCGCGAGGCAATGAGCAGTTCTTC.

The chain has TRBV7-8 and TRBJ1-1; D remains ambiguous. The V gene's germline CDR1 is SGHVS and CDR2 FQNEAQ. V was shortened by 5 bases and J by 0 bases, with 7 bases between the two germline ends. This CDR3 has 13 residues. CDR3 loop: CASSPRMNTEAFF. The CDR3 bases are TGTGCCAGCAGCCCGCGGATGAACACTGAAGCTTTCTTT.

The V and J genes are TRBV5-1 and TRBJ1-4; 8 bases are a match to TRBD1. There are 15 residues in the CDR3. V dropped 2 bases and J dropped 5; count of bases not matched to a gene: 5. Germline V CDR1 and CDR2: SGHRS, YFSETQ. CDR3 nucleotide sequence: TGCGCCAGCAGCTTCGGGGACAGGACGAATGAAAAACTGTTTTTT. This sequence encodes CASSFGDRTNEKLFF.

This sequence joins TRBV5-1 and TRBJ2-2; 7 bases map to TRBD2. Per the germline V gene, CDR1 is SGHRS and CDR2 is YFSETQ. J lost 4 bases, V lost 1 base, and 7 bases had no gene match. This CDR3 contains 16 residues. The CDR3 bases are TGCGCCAGCAGCTTGTACGCGGGAGAGGGCACCGGGGAGCTGTTTTTT. Residues: CASSLYAGEGTGELFF.

The rearrangement links TRBV6-1 to TRBJ2-7; 14 bases map to TRBD2. This CDR3 has 20 amino acids. The germline CDR1 and CDR2 sequences are MNHNS and SASEGT. After removal of 4 bases from V and 0 bases from J, the junction contained 14 bases not matched to a gene. This CDR3 is CASSVFLGLAGAFLSYEQYF. Here the CDR3 DNA reads TGTGCCAGCAGTGTATTCTTGGGACTAGCGGGGGCCTTCCTCTCCTACGAGCAGTACTTC.

The gene calls are TRBV11-2 and TRBJ2-2; D might be TRBD2 (6 bases). In germline, CDR1 is SGHAT, CDR2 FQNNGV. The CDR3 is 16 residues long. V lost 5 bases and J 2 bases, leaving 15 bases between the germline ends. CDR3 protein: CASSQETGSNTGELFF. DNA for the CDR3: TGTGCCAGCAGCCAAGAGACCGGGAGTAACACCGGGGAGCTGTTTTTT. Full variable domain (remainder filled in from reference TRBV11-2 and TRBJ2-2): EAGVAQSPRYKIIEKRQSVAFWCNPISGHATLYWYQQILGQGPKLLIQFQNNGVVDDSQLPKDRFSAERLKGVDSTLKIQPAKLEDSAVYLCASSQETGSNTGELFFGEGSRLTVL.

CDR3 sequence (DNA): TGCGCCAGCGGACAGAGCCCGAATGAAAAACTGTTTTTT. This translates into CASGQSPNEKLFF. The rearrangement uses TRBV5-1 and TRBJ1-4, with TRBD1 as a possible D gene (6 bases). V was shortened by 7 bases and J by 5 bases, with 12 bases between the two germline ends. CDR1 and CDR2 (germline): SGHRS, YFSETQ. This CDR3 is built from 13 residues.

The J gene is TRBJ2-3, the V gene TRBV10-3; a weak D match, TRBD2 (6 bases). The germline CDR1 and CDR2 sequences are ENHRY and SYGVKD. The CDR3 has 13 residues. V lost 10 bases and J 5 bases, leaving 16 bases between the germline ends. CDR3 amino acids: CATKTGTLDTQYF. The CDR3, as DNA: TGTGCCACTAAAACTGGGACTCTAGATACGCAGTATTTT.

The chain is built from TRBV7-2 and TRBJ1-2; 9 nucleotides agree with TRBD1. Unmatched junction bases numbered 7, after V lost 5 bases and J lost 6 bases. CDR1 is SGHTA, CDR2 FQGNSA, per germline. This CDR3 has 14 residues. CDR3 loop: CASSIGRTGDGYTF. The CDR3 nucleotides are TGTGCCAGCAGCATCGGCCGGACAGGGGATGGCTACACCTTC.

V usage is TRBV7-8 and J usage is TRBJ2-4, with D possibly TRBD1 on 5 matching bases. Germline assignment: CDR1 SGHVS and CDR2 FQNEAQ. Trimming took 1 base from V and 1 from J, leaving 11 bases between them. The CDR3 contains 16 residues. The CDR3 DNA is TGTGCCAGCAGCTTAGAATACAGGACGGCCAAAAACATTCAGTACTTC. Translation: CASSLEYRTAKNIQYF.

The chain uses TRBV28 and TRBJ1-6; TRBD1 might be the D (5 bases). CDR1 is MDHEN, CDR2 SYDVKM, per germline. Trimming took 7 bases from V and 7 from J, leaving 20 bases between them. The CDR3 has 16 residues. The chain's CDR3 is CASNMGGGRINSPLHF. The CDR3 DNA follows: TGTGCCAGCAATATGGGGGGGGGAAGGATAAATTCACCCCTCCACTTT.

This sequence joins TRBV6-6 and TRBJ1-6, with D perhaps TRBD1 (6 bases). Per the germline V gene, CDR1 is MNHNY and CDR2 is SVGAGI (reference sequence). V was pared by 6 bases and J by 7 bases, with 19 bases between. The CDR3 covers 16 residues. The chain's CDR3 is CASRLNRDTVNSPLHF. The CDR3 nucleotides read TGTGCCAGCAGACTAAACCGGGACACGGTGAATTCACCCCTCCACTTT.

The V call is TRBV2, the J call TRBJ2-1, with D hard to call. The CDR3 runs 13 residues. Trimming cost V 6 bases and J 5 bases, with 11 bases left between them. Germline V CDR1 and CDR2: SNHLY, FYNNEI. The DNA of the CDR3 is TGTGCCAGCAGGGCTCGCCGGGACAATGAGCAGTTCTTC. The encoded protein is CASRARRDNEQFF.

V usage is TRBV18 and J usage is TRBJ1-4, with TRBD1 matching over 11 bases. CDR3 length: 16 residues. Germline-derived CDR1 and CDR2 are KGHSH and LQKENI. Losses at the gene ends were 5 bases for V and 7 bases for J; bases not matched to a gene: 9. The DNA for the CDR3 is TGTGCCAGCTCAACCGGACAGGGGGCTTTGGCTGAAAAACTGTTTTTT. Its protein product is CASSTGQGALAEKLFF.

The chain joins TRBV14 to TRBJ2-7, with D tentatively TRBD1 (5 bases). Trimming took off 0 bases at V and 7 bases at J, with 13 bases between the two ends. Per germline, CDR1 SGHDN and CDR2 FVKESK. The length of the CDR3 is 14 residues. The DNA for the CDR3 is TGTGCCAGCAGCCAAGAGGTCAGGGTTGCGGAGCAGTACTTC. It encodes CASSQEVRVAEQYF.

The gene calls are TRBV15 and TRBJ2-7, with D hard to call. The V gene lost 0 bases and the J gene lost 9 bases, with 9 bases spanning the gap. The CDR3 covers 12 residues. Germline CDR1 and CDR2: LNHNV and YYDKDF (reference sequence). The CDR3 coding sequence is TGTGCCACCAGCAGAGAATTAGACTGGCAGTACTTC. Protein sequence: CATSRELDWQYF. The full variable domain, completed using reference TRBV15 and TRBJ2-7, is DAMVIQNPRYQVTQFGKPVTLSCSQTLNHNVMYWYQQKSSQAPKLLFHYYDKDFNNEADTPDNFQSRRPNTSFCFLDIRSPGLGDTAMYLCATSRELDWQYFGPGTRLTVT.

A single count supports this clone. V and J are TRBV5-1 and TRBJ2-2; 10 bases are shared with TRBD2. The V gene's germline CDR1 is SGHRS and CDR2 YFSETQ. The CDR3 length is 18 residues. Trimming took 4 bases from V and 5 from J; bases not matched to a gene: 14. The CDR3 DNA reads as TGCGCCAGCAGCGCGCAGATAACTAGCGGGAAGGGGACCGGGGAGCTGTTTTTT. Translation gives CASSAQITSGKGTGELFF.

The genes are TRBV27 and TRBJ2-1, with TRBD1 matching 7 bases. Germline lookup yields CDR1 MNHEY and CDR2 SMNVEV (reference sequence). The V and J ends lost 3 bases and 6 bases, in that order; junction bases with no gene match: 2. The CDR3 contains 13 residues. The CDR3 protein is CASSFSGGNEQFF. For the CDR3, the DNA is TGTGCCAGCAGTTTTTCAGGGGGCAATGAGCAGTTCTTC.

The rearrangement links TRBV19 to TRBJ1-5, with 9 positions matching TRBD1. CDR3 length equals 18 residues. With V trimmed by 6 bases and J by 2 bases, 14 bases remained unmatched. The germline CDR1 and CDR2 sequences are LNHDA and SQIVND (reference sequence). CDR3 nucleotide sequence: TGTGCCAGTAGCAGGACAGGGGCGTCAAATAGTGGCAATCAGCCCCAGCATTTT. Protein product: CASSRTGASNSGNQPQHF. The full variable domain, with the rest looked up from reference TRBV19 and TRBJ1-5, is DGGITQSPKYLFRKEGQNVTLSCEQNLNHDAMYWYRQDPGQGLRLIYYSQIVNDFQKGDIAEGYSVSREKKESFPLTVTSAQKNPTAFYLCASSRTGASNSGNQPQHFGDGTRLSIL.

The rearrangement links TRBV11-2 to TRBJ2-3; a possible D gene is TRBD2 (6 bases). The length of the CDR3 is 15 residues. V shed 1 base and J shed 4 bases, with 12 bases lying between them. CDR1 and CDR2 (germline): SGHAT, FQNNGV. This CDR3 reads CASSLGPAGSDTQYF. CDR3 coding DNA: TGTGCCAGCAGCTTAGGTCCCGCGGGGTCAGATACGCAGTATTTT.